Listed below are T cell receptor beta chains from one sample, sequenced in a study of cytomegalovirus exposure and HLA in healthy donors. Clones were read by immunoSEQ multiplex PCR, and TCRdb kept only the in-frame ones, dropping some. The table has about 110,000 clones, approximately 80% seen once; the top ten hold less than 2.5%. Sequenced input: PBMCs. Receptors originate from a woman in her twenties or thirties in good health and CMV-seronegative. The CDR3 runs from the conserved cysteine through the conserved F or W. The order of the fields is D gene, J gene, V gene, CDR3 DNA, CDR3 protein. D genes are given only for firm matches.

>.|TRBJ1-3|TRBV5-4
TGTGCCAGCAGCTTGGCAGGGCCCGGAAACACCATATATTTT
CASSLAGPGNTIYF
>.|TRBJ2-7|TRBV5-8
TGTGCCAGCAGCAGATGGGCAGGGGTACACTCGGAGTTGTTACACTACGAGCAGTACTTC
CASSRWAGVHSELLHYEQYF
>TRBD1|TRBJ2-7|TRBV7-8
TGTGCCAGCAGCTTACGGTCAGGGGGTCACCCCTACGAGCAGTACTTC
CASSLRSGGHPYEQYF
>TRBD2|TRBJ2-3|TRBV10-3
TGTGCCATCAGACACCCTAGCGGGAACACAGATACGCAGTATTTT
CAIRHPSGNTDTQYF
>TRBD1|TRBJ1-1|TRBV4-1
TGCGCCAGCAGCCAACCGACAGGGAGAGACACTGAAGCTTTCTTT
CASSQPTGRDTEAFF
>.|TRBJ1-3|TRBV30
TGTGCCTGGAGTGTACTTGGCCAGGGTCTATCTGGAAACACCATATATTTT
CAWSVLGQGLSGNTIYF
>.|TRBJ2-2|TRBV7-2
TGTGCCAGCAGCCCCGCGGCGGGGAACACCGGGGAGCTGTTTTTT
CASSPAAGNTGELFF
>TRBD1|TRBJ1-4|TRBV9
TGTGCCAGCAGCGCGGGACAGGGGTTTTTAGCTAATGAAAAACTGTTTTTT
CASSAGQGFLANEKLFF
>TRBD2|TRBJ2-7|TRBV11-2
TGTGCCAGCAGCTTATTAGGCCTCCGGGACTACCATAGGTACGAGCAGTACTTC
CASSLLGLRDYHRYEQYF
>TRBD2|TRBJ2-3|TRBV7-2
TGTGCCAGCAGCCCGGTCAGCGGGGTTTTGGGCACAGATACGCAGTATTTT
CASSPVSGVLGTDTQYF
>TRBD1|TRBJ1-3|TRBV2
TGTGCCAGCAGTGTCGGGACAGGGCGATCTGGAAACACCATATATTTT
CASSVGTGRSGNTIYF
>.|TRBJ1-5|TRBV10-3
TGTGCCATCAGGGATTCCGGGAGACCTAATCAGCCCCAGCATTTT
CAIRDSGRPNQPQHF
>.|TRBJ1-3|TRBV5-5
TGTGCCAGCAGCTTGGACAGGCGAACCTCTGGAAACACCATATATTTT
CASSLDRRTSGNTIYF
>TRBD1|TRBJ1-2|TRBV9
TGTGCCAGCAGCGTAGATCAACAGGGGTGGTATGGCTACACCTTC
CASSVDQQGWYGYTF